These T cell receptor beta chains were read from a single sample in a study of CD8 T cells in Susac syndrome. TCRdb analysed the immunoSEQ multiplex PCR reads with MiXCR anew, one entry per CDR3 protein. The sample includes 65,000 to 85,000 distinct CDR3 sequences, 90% to 95% seen only once; the top ten take 0.35% to 0.55%. The sequenced material came from CD8+ T cells from PBMCs. Every receptor here comes from a human donor with Susac syndrome. CDR3s include the opening cysteine and the closing phenylalanine or tryptophan. D genes are given only for firm matches.

j_call | v_call | d_call | cdr3_aa | cdr3_nt
TRBJ2-3 | TRBV2 | TRBD1 | CASTTDRGLGTDTQYF | TGTGCCAGCACCACGGACAGGGGGCTTGGCACAGATACGCAGTATTTT
TRBJ2-7 | TRBV19 | . | CASPPLSGTPSSYEQYF | TGTGCCAGTCCCCCCTTATCCGGGACGCCTAGCTCCTACGAGCAGTACTTC
TRBJ2-3 | TRBV29-1 | . | CSVVEELSTDTQYF | TGCAGCGTTGTAGAGGAACTCAGCACAGATACGCAGTATTTT
TRBJ1-2 | TRBV7-9 | . | CASSSGVPPRGYTF | TGTGCCAGCAGCTCAGGGGTTCCTCCAAGGGGCTACACCTTC
TRBJ1-1 | TRBV6-5 | . | CASSYSSPAEAFF | TGTGCCAGCAGTTACTCGAGTCCGGCTGAAGCTTTCTTT
TRBJ2-1 | TRBV6-5 | TRBD2 | CASSYKGGRVFF | TGTGCCAGCAGTTACAAGGGCGGGAGAGTCTTCTTC
TRBJ1-1 | TRBV7-9 | . | CASTPLGQRNTEAFF | TGTGCCAGCACCCCTTTAGGGCAGCGGAACACTGAAGCTTTCTTT
TRBJ1-3 | TRBV6-1 | . | CASRGFVAIYF | TGTGCCAGCAGGGGCTTCGTTGCCATATATTTT
TRBJ2-3 | TRBV20-1 | . | CSAPTTASTDTQYF | TGCAGTGCCCCAACCACGGCTAGCACAGATACGCAGTATTTT
TRBJ1-2 | TRBV28 | . | CASSLALPYGYTF | TGTGCCAGCAGTTTAGCTTTGCCCTATGGCTACACCTTC
TRBJ1-1 | TRBV2 | . | CASSNPGLNTEAFF | TGTGCCAGCAGTAACCCCGGACTAAACACTGAAGCTTTCTTT
TRBJ2-1 | TRBV3-1 | . | CASSQDVGLGNEQFF | TGTGCCAGCAGCCAAGATGTGGGACTTGGCAATGAGCAGTTCTTC
TRBJ1-1 | TRBV29-1 | TRBD1 | CSVEDHDRGATEAFF | TGCAGCGTTGAAGATCATGACAGGGGGGCAACTGAAGCTTTCTTT
TRBJ2-1 | TRBV29-1 | TRBD1 | CSVSGPGQEQFF | TGCAGCGTATCTGGCCCGGGACAGGAGCAGTTCTTC
TRBJ2-4 | TRBV5-4 | . | CASSAQDWAKNIQYF | TGTGCCAGCAGCGCACAGGATTGGGCCAAAAACATTCAGTACTTC
TRBJ2-7 | TRBV12-3/TRBV12-4 | . | CASSLDQGPTYEQYF | TGTGCCAGCAGTTTAGACCAGGGGCCCACCTACGAGCAGTACTTC
TRBJ2-5 | TRBV13 | . | CASSLVAWGQETQYF | TGTGCCAGCAGCTTGGTAGCTTGGGGCCAAGAGACCCAGTACTTC
TRBJ1-1 | TRBV7-9 | . | CASSLDGDRNTEAFF | TGTGCCAGCAGCTTAGACGGGGATCGAAACACTGAAGCTTTCTTT
TRBJ1-6 | TRBV29-1 | . | CSVTDSYNSPLHF | TGCAGCGTAACCGACTCCTATAATTCACCCCTCCACTTT
TRBJ2-7 | TRBV29-1 | TRBD1 | CSVTPPGTGLTGQYF | TGCAGCGTCACCCCCCCCGGGACAGGCCTTACGGGGCAGTACTTC
TRBJ2-4 | TRBV5-5 | . | CASSSHKSGLNIQYF | TGTGCCAGCAGCTCACATAAATCGGGGTTGAACATTCAGTACTTC
TRBJ1-1 | TRBV19 | . | CASSVDRKDTEAFF | TGTGCCAGTAGTGTGGACCGAAAGGACACTGAAGCTTTCTTT
TRBJ1-5 | TRBV7-2 | . | CASSLAGDQPQHF | TGTGCCAGCAGCTTAGCAGGTGATCAGCCCCAGCATTTT